One and the same sample provided the 32 T cell receptor beta chains below, sequenced in a study of regulatory T cells in long-lasting Graves disease. Investigators prepared the TCR beta libraries by applying iRepertoire HTBI primers and Arm-PCR of CDR3 regions. TCRdb reprocessed the multiplex PCR reads via MiXCR and lists one record per CDR3 protein. Among hundreds of thousands of distinct CDR3 sequences, around 17% were seen once, and the ten largest hold around a sixth. Time point here: newly diagnosed GD, antithyroid drugs for less than 3 months. The TCR library was prepared using RNA isolated from PBMCs. The same sample was also used in a study of T cells in Graves' hyperthyroidism and ophthalmopathy.

Sample: peripheral blood mononuclear cells (PBMCs), taken at new diagnosis, from a patient treated with antithyroid drugs. The receptors here all came from a woman between 25 and 40 years old with Graves disease.

This clonotype was counted many times. This chain joins TRBV12-3 or TRBV12-4 and TRBJ1-5; D is ambiguous. This CDR3 contains 15 residues. Trimming left V 5 bases short and J 2 bases short, with 13 bases between. DNA of the CDR3: TGTGCCAGCAGTCAGGACGGCTTGGGCAATCAGCCCCAGCATTTT. It encodes CASSQDGLGNQPQHF.

In its sample, this clonotype was seen many times. J is TRBJ2-7 and V is TRBV7-2; TRBD2 aligns across 8 bases. The V and J ends lost 3 bases and 7 bases, in that order; junction bases with no gene match: 2. This CDR3 has 12 amino acids. Per the germline V gene, CDR1 is SGHTA and CDR2 is FQGNSA. CDR3 in amino acids: CASSLASGEQYF. CDR3 DNA sequence: TGTGCCAGCAGCTTGGCTAGCGGGGAGCAGTACTTC.

This clonotype was observed at least ten times. The chain joins TRBV2 to TRBJ1-4, with TRBD1 matching 7 bases. CDR1 is SNHLY and CDR2 is FYNNEI in the germline V gene. The CDR3 contains 14 residues. J lost 8 bases, V lost 4 bases, and 7 bases had no gene match. The CDR3 sequence is CASSGRDRREKLFF. The CDR3 DNA is TGTGCCAGCAGTGGGAGGGACAGACGGGAAAAACTGTTTTTT.

V and J are TRBV6-1 and TRBJ2-7; 7 nucleotides match TRBD1. Germline CDR1 and CDR2: MNHNS and SASEGT. The CDR3 contains 14 residues. V lost 3 bases, J lost 1 base, and 3 bases stayed unmatched. In nucleotides, the CDR3 is TGTGCCAGCAGTGAGTGGGGACAGTCCTACGAGCAGTACTTC. Amino acids: CASSEWGQSYEQYF.

This clonotype has more than one count but fewer than ten. V is TRBV19 and J is TRBJ1-4, with D unclear. The V end was cut by 7 bases, the J end by 8 bases, with 14 bases between. This CDR3 is built from 13 residues. From germline, CDR1 is LNHDA and CDR2 SQIVND (reference sequence). The CDR3 bases are TGTGCCAGTAAAAACGGGAGGAGGGAAAAACTGTTTTTT. Translating gives CASKNGRREKLFF.

This clonotype was recorded at least ten times. CDR3 in DNA: TGCAGTGCTAGAGATCGCGGAGGGAGGGGCGATGAGCAGTTCTTC. Translating it yields CSARDRGGRGDEQFF. The rearrangement links TRBV20-1 to TRBJ2-1; TRBD2 agrees at 7 bases. The CDR3 length is 15 residues. J lost 8 bases, V lost 0 bases, and 10 bases had no gene match. Germline V gene lookup returns CDR1 DFQATT and CDR2 SNEGSKA (reference sequence).

Ten or more counts support this clonotype. Germline and junction disagree at one end, which may indicate a read error. The V call is TRBV3-1, the J call TRBJ1-1, with TRBD1 identical over 9 bases. Germline V gives CDR1 LGHDT, CDR2 YNNKEL (reference sequence). The CDR3 length is 14 residues. As DNA, the CDR3 is TGTGCCAGCAGACAAGGACAGGGGATATCTGAAGCTTTCTTT. This sequence encodes CASRQGQGISEAFF.

This clonotype has a count of ten or more. This chain uses TRBV28 with TRBJ1-1, with a weak D call TRBD1 (5 bases). The V and J ends lost 5 bases and 5 bases respectively, with 15 bases between them. The CDR3 length is 14 residues. CDR1 is MDHEN and CDR2 is SYDVKM in the germline V gene. The CDR3 region is CASSQLPGYTEAFF. CDR3 in DNA: TGTGCCAGCAGTCAATTACCAGGGTATACTGAAGCTTTCTTT. Supplemented by reference TRBV28 and TRBJ1-1, the full variable domain reads DVKVTQSSRYLVKRTGEKVFLECVQDMDHENMFWYRQDPGLGLRLIYFSYDVKMKEKGDIPEGYSVSREKKERFSLILESASTNQTSMYLCASSQLPGYTEAFFGQGTRLTVV.

This chain joins TRBV5-1 and TRBJ2-5; D may be TRBD1 (5 bases). The CDR3 extends over 14 amino acids. CDR1 is SGHRS and CDR2 is YFSETQ in the germline V gene. V gave up 8 bases and J gave up 2 bases, with 16 bases separating them. The CDR3 DNA follows: TGCGCCAGTACTTCCCAGGGTGGACAAGAGACCCAGTACTTC. Its protein is CASTSQGGQETQYF.

This clonotype has a count of ten or more. The J gene is TRBJ2-3, the V gene TRBV7-3; unclear D gene. The CDR3 has 13 amino acids. Per the germline V gene, CDR1 is SGHTA and CDR2 is FQGTGA. V was pared by 4 bases and J by 2 bases, with 7 bases between. CDR3 in amino acids: CASSWAPTDTQYF. CDR3 coding DNA: TGTGCCAGCAGCTGGGCCCCCACAGATACGCAGTATTTT.

The genes are TRBV29-1 and TRBJ1-2, with D possibly matching TRBD1 (5 bases). The germline V gene has CDR1 SQVTM and CDR2 ANQGSEA. This CDR3 has 16 amino acids. Trimming pared 7 bases from V and 0 bases from J, leaving 21 bases between. The CDR3 protein is CSAGGGPFSTNYGYTF. CDR3 bases: TGCAGCGCCGGGGGGGGACCATTTTCAACTAACTATGGCTACACCTTC.

This clonotype came up many times. This rearrangement joins TRBV27 to TRBJ2-1; 9 positions agree with TRBD2. Losses at the gene ends were 5 bases for V and 0 bases for J; bases not matched to a gene: 5. The length of the CDR3 is 16 residues. Per germline, CDR1 MNHEY and CDR2 SMNVEV (reference sequence). For the CDR3, the DNA is TGTGCCAGCAGTAGAAATAGCGGGAGCTCCTACAATGAGCAGTTCTTC. This encodes CASSRNSGSSYNEQFF.

The J gene is TRBJ1-2, the V gene TRBV6-5; no clear D gene. CDR3 length equals 17 residues. Germline CDR1 reads MNHEY; CDR2 reads SVGAGI. V lost 2 bases to trimming and J lost 8 bases, with 24 bases between them. The CDR3 nucleotides are TGTGCCAGCAGTTACAGGAGCGTTCGGACTACTAAGGGCGGCTACACCTTC. Translating it yields CASSYRSVRTTKGGYTF.

V is TRBV5-1 and J is TRBJ2-3; TRBD2 might be the D (5 bases). Germline CDR1 and CDR2: SGHRS and YFSETQ. V lost 3 bases and J 0 bases, leaving 11 bases between the germline ends. The CDR3 totals 15 residues. CDR3 residues: CASSSRRGSTDTQYF. DNA of the CDR3: TGCGCCAGCAGCTCGAGACGGGGAAGCACAGATACGCAGTATTTT.

This clonotype appeared a few times. The CDR3 DNA reads as TGTGCCACCAGTGATTTGGGAGATCCCCAAGAGACCCAGTACTTC. The encoded protein is CATSDLGDPQETQYF. V usage is TRBV24-1 and J usage is TRBJ2-5, with D unresolved. Trimming took off 0 bases at V and 1 base at J, with 8 bases between the two ends. The CDR3 is 15 residues long. Germline CDR1 reads KGHDR; CDR2 reads SFDVKD.

This clonotype was observed a few times. The rearrangement links TRBV27 to TRBJ2-2, with 8 positions matching TRBD2. This CDR3 is 15 amino acids long. J gave up 3 bases and V 2 bases, and 2 bases lay outside the gene matches. Looked up from germline, CDR1 is MNHEY and CDR2 is SMNVEV (reference sequence). This CDR3 reads CASSLRGGHTGELFF. CDR3 sequence (DNA): TGTGCCAGCAGTTTACGGGGGGGACACACCGGGGAGCTGTTTTTT.

The rearrangement links TRBV15 to TRBJ2-1, with D hard to call. V dropped 2 bases and J dropped 7 bases, with 9 bases sitting between them. Germline CDR1 and CDR2: LNHNV and YYDKDF (reference sequence). The CDR3 loop spans 13 amino acids. The CDR3 spells CATSRKSRNEQFF. The CDR3 bases are TGTGCCACCAGCAGAAAAAGTAGGAATGAGCAGTTCTTC.

This clonotype was found a few times. The J gene is TRBJ1-4, the V gene TRBV30; perhaps TRBD1 as D (5 bases). The CDR3 sequence is 14 residues long. CDR1 is GTSNPN, CDR2 SVGIG, per germline (reference sequence). Trimming stripped 8 bases from V and 4 bases from J, with 17 bases between. The CDR3 loop is CAALLGGFNEKLFF. The CDR3 DNA sequence: TGTGCCGCATTACTTGGGGGGTTTAATGAAAAACTGTTTTTT. The whole variable domain, filled in from reference TRBV30 and TRBJ1-4, reads SQTIHQWPATLVQPVGSPLSLECTVEGTSNPNLYWYRQAAGRGLQLLFYSVGIGQISSEVPQNLSASRPQDRQFILSSKKLLLSDSGFYLCAALLGGFNEKLFFGSGTQLSVL.

In its sample, this clonotype was seen many times. The chain couples TRBV20-1 to TRBJ2-5, with unresolved D. TRBJ2-1 explains the end of the DNA better; the J call may be wrong. This CDR3 is built from 13 residues. The germline V gene encodes CDR1 DFQATT and CDR2 SNEGSKA (reference sequence). This CDR3 is CSARIFSGDEQFF. The DNA of the CDR3 is TGCAGTGCTAGAATTTTTTCCGGTGATGAGCAGTTCTTC.

The DNA for the CDR3 is TGTGCCAGCAGCATCTCCCCCAGGGAGATCACAGATACGCAGTATTTT. Protein: CASSISPREITDTQYF. The gene calls are TRBV13 and TRBJ2-3; D may correspond to TRBD1 or TRBD2 (5 bases each). The germline V and J ends were trimmed by 5 bases and 2 bases, with 17 bases remaining between them. Germline CDR1 reads PRHDT; CDR2 reads FYEKMQ (reference sequence). This CDR3 comprises 16 residues.

This chain joins TRBV19 and TRBJ1-5; tentatively, D is TRBD1 (6 bases). CDR3 length equals 14 residues. Trimming removed 3 bases from V and 6 bases from J, with 12 bases in between. CDR1 and CDR2 from the germline V gene are LNHDA and SQIVND (reference sequence). CDR3 loop: CASSISGGSQPQHF. DNA of the CDR3: TGTGCCAGTAGTATCTCGGGGGGCAGTCAGCCCCAGCATTTT.

This chain uses TRBV5-1 with TRBJ2-7; TRBD1 is a possible D gene (5 bases). Germline lookup yields CDR1 SGHRS and CDR2 YFSETQ. CDR3 length: 14 amino acids. The V and J ends lost 0 bases and 3 bases respectively, with 10 bases between them. In DNA form, the CDR3 reads TGCGCCAGCAGCTTGGCCACAGGTTACTACGAGCAGTACTTC. It specifies CASSLATGYYEQYF.

V is TRBV24-1 and J is TRBJ1-5; 9 bases align to TRBD1. Germline assignment: CDR1 KGHDR and CDR2 SFDVKD. This CDR3 contains 13 residues. Trimming at V came to 5 bases and at J to 6 bases, leaving 1 base not matched to a gene. The CDR3 spells CATSGTGVQPQHF. The CDR3 coding sequence is TGTGCCACCAGTGGGACAGGGGTTCAGCCCCAGCATTTT.

This clonotype was seen at least ten times. V usage is TRBV12-3 or TRBV12-4 and J usage is TRBJ1-2, with D tentatively TRBD1 (5 bases). The CDR3 is made up of 13 amino acids. Trimming removed 6 bases at V and 8 bases at J, with 16 bases between. The CDR3 reads CASRRPGTAGYTF. In DNA, the CDR3 is TGTGCCAGCAGACGCCCCGGGACCGCCGGCTACACCTTC.

The chain joins TRBV7-2 to TRBJ1-2; D possibly corresponds to TRBD1 (5 bases). The CDR3 length is 14 residues. V was trimmed by 2 bases and J by 6 bases, leaving 13 bases between them. Germline V gives CDR1 SGHTA, CDR2 FQGNSA. The DNA for the CDR3 is TGTGCCAGCAGCTTAAGACAGAGTGTGGATGGCTACACCTTC. Translated, it gives CASSLRQSVDGYTF.

The chain combines TRBV3-1 with TRBJ1-6; no clear D. Germline loops: CDR1 LGHDT, CDR2 YNNKEL (reference sequence). The CDR3 totals 16 residues. Trimming pared 0 bases from V and 4 bases from J, leaving 10 bases between. CDR3 in DNA: TGTGCCAGCAGCCAAGAAGCGGGTGGATATAATTCACCCCTCCACTTT. Protein sequence: CASSQEAGGYNSPLHF.

A note on this clonotype: A much more abundant neighbour one base away suggests this may be a read error. The V gene is TRBV28, the J gene TRBJ2-7; 11 bases are shared with TRBD2. Germline values: CDR1 MDHEN, CDR2 SYDVKM. V lost 6 bases and J lost 4; bases outside the gene matches: 2. CDR3 size: 13 residues. This chain's CDR3 is CASRSSGRYEQYF. CDR3 DNA sequence: TGTGCCAGCAGATCTAGCGGGAGGTACGAGCAGTACTTC.

In its sample, this clonotype was seen many times. V and J are TRBV12-3 or TRBV12-4 and TRBJ1-5; a weak D match, TRBD1 (5 bases). This CDR3 spans 15 amino acids. Trimming stripped 0 bases from V and 5 bases from J, with 11 bases between. CDR3 sequence reads: CASSLALGVDQPQHF. The DNA for the CDR3 is TGTGCCAGCAGTTTAGCGTTGGGGGTCGATCAGCCCCAGCATTTT.

This sequence joins TRBV20-1 and TRBJ2-2; 8 bases align to TRBD2. Germline V CDR1 and CDR2: DFQATT, SNEGSKA (reference sequence). J gave up 5 bases and V 4 bases, and 12 bases lay outside the gene matches. The length of the CDR3 is 16 residues. CDR3 DNA: TGCAGTGCTACAAGCGGGAGTAAGGTTGGGACCGGGGAGCTGTTTTTT. This codes for CSATSGSKVGTGELFF.

This clonotype was seen at least ten times. V usage is TRBV28 and J usage is TRBJ2-5; D perhaps matches TRBD1 (5 bases). The CDR3 consists of 13 residues. V lost 3 bases and J lost 7, with 12 bases in between. CDR1 is MDHEN, CDR2 SYDVKM, per germline. CDR3: CASSFRGGWTQYF. Here the CDR3 DNA reads TGTGCCAGCAGTTTTAGGGGCGGCTGGACCCAGTACTTC.

The gene calls are TRBV19 and TRBJ2-2; 9 positions agree with TRBD1. The CDR3 has 16 amino acids. Germline V lookup: CDR1 LNHDA, CDR2 SQIVND (reference sequence). Trimming removed 1 base from V and 4 bases from J; junction bases left unmatched: 4. The CDR3: CASSIGGQGSTGELFF. The CDR3, as DNA: TGTGCCAGTAGTATAGGGGGACAGGGCAGCACCGGGGAGCTGTTTTTT.

The chain carries TRBV7-2 and TRBJ2-2, with D possibly being TRBD2 (6 bases). The CDR3 sequence is 16 residues long. CDR1 and CDR2 from the germline V gene are SGHTA and FQGNSA. Between the trimmed V and J ends, which lost 1 base and 2 bases, there was a span of 11 bases. The CDR3 loop reads CASSLGGVLNTGELFF. The CDR3 bases are TGTGCCAGCAGCTTAGGGGGGGTTTTAAACACCGGGGAGCTGTTTTTT.